This T cell receptor (beta chain) emerged from a study of tumor-infiltrating lymphocytes in primary liver carcinoma. Study context: Ages ranged from 30 to 69, with HCC or mixed HCC-cholangiocarcinoma.

About this clonotype itself: Antigen: not known.

General study results and limits: Tumor region pairs outstripped tumor-adjacent and tumor-blood pairs in overlap.

Unsorted whole blood supplied the RNA, and germline DNA was extracted too. A constant-region primer served to make TCR beta cDNA from roughly 460 ng total RNA. Three rounds of nested multiplex PCR with slightly modified ARM-PCR produced TCR beta libraries. Using its own MiXCR run on the multiplex PCR reads, TCRdb lists one record per CDR3 protein. The sample includes a few hundred thousand distinct CDR3 sequences, 58% of them seen just once. The sample was peripheral blood. This clonotype was sampled from a woman aged 30 to 39 with primary liver carcinoma and hepatitis B virus infection.

CDR3 protein: CAGASDTGNEQFF. The CDR3, as DNA: TGTGCCGGCGCTAGCGACACTGGGAATGAGCAGTTCTTC. The chain is built from TRBV11-3 and TRBJ2-1; D may be TRBD2 (6 bases). V lost 11 bases to trimming and J lost 7 bases, with 18 bases between them. This CDR3 comprises 13 residues. Per germline, CDR1 SGHNT and CDR2 YENEEA.